The 2 T cell receptor beta chains in this list originate from one sample, sequenced in a study of blood T cell repertoires in COVID-19 (TCRdb year 2020). The library was produced with the immunoSEQ multiplex PCR assay. Not all clones reach the TCRdb copy of this immuneACCESS table, which keeps in-frame sequences only. Checked studies attribute under half of the gap to unresolved V genes and leave the rest unexplained. The table for this sample lists 230,000 or so clones; 75% to 85% of them were counted only once. The top ten clonotypes cover about 1.5% of the sample. Sequencing was done on a sample of peripheral blood. All receptors derive from a middle-aged woman who had recovered from COVID-19.

The chain combines TRBV6-2 or TRBV6-3 with TRBJ2-1; 8 bases are shared with TRBD1. The CDR3 length is 17 residues. Germline CDR1 MNHEY, CDR2 SVGEGT. The J segment lost 5 bases and the V segment lost 2 bases, leaving 11 bases of the junction unmatched. In DNA, the CDR3 is TGTGCCAGCAGTTACGAAGGGTTGCAGGGGGCCGACAATGAGCAGTTCTTC. Encoded protein: CASSYEGLQGADNEQFF.

The CDR3 spells CASSLGVGSGNTIYF. The CDR3 DNA sequence: TGTGCCAGCAGCTTGGGCGTAGGCTCTGGAAACACCATATATTTT. V gene TRBV13 combines with J gene TRBJ1-3; D ambiguous. Germline CDR1 reads PRHDT; CDR2 reads FYEKMQ (reference sequence). Trimming shortened V by 3 bases and J by 0 bases, and 9 bases separated the two germline ends. There are 15 residues in the CDR3.